These 5 T cell receptor beta chains came from one sample sequenced in a study of T cells after yellow fever vaccination. TCRdb ran MiXCR on the 5' RACE reads and lists one entry per CDR3 protein. The sample contains some 250,000 distinct CDR3 sequences, more than 3.5% of which appear only once. The sample here was PBMCs, taken 15 days after the yellow fever booster vaccination. These receptors were obtained from a man aged 18 to 29 who received the YFV17D yellow fever vaccine.

This clonotype was counted ten times or more. The gene calls are TRBV12-3 or TRBV12-4 and TRBJ2-2; D uncertain. The CDR3 is 18 amino acids. V was pared by 2 bases and J by 3 bases, with 19 bases between. CDR3 coding DNA: TGTGCCAGCAGTTTATCTAGGAAGGGCCTCCGGGACACCGGGGAGCTGTTTTTT. This translates into CASSLSRKGLRDTGELFF.

This clonotype was found many times. The J gene is TRBJ2-3, the V gene TRBV11-3, with unresolved D. The CDR3 is made up of 10 amino acids. Trimming removed 9 bases from V and 8 bases from J, with 9 bases in between. In germline, CDR1 is SGHNT, CDR2 YENEEA. CDR3 residues: CARGSGTQYF. The CDR3 DNA is TGTGCCAGGGGTTCTGGTACGCAGTATTTT.

The table lists this clonotype with many counts. This sequence joins TRBV20-1 and TRBJ2-7; the D is unclear. This CDR3 spans 13 amino acids. Germline CDR1 is DFQATT and CDR2 is SNEGSKA (reference sequence). V was cut by 6 bases and J by 2 bases, with 14 bases left in between. This chain's CDR3 is CSARRVNAYEQYF. The CDR3 nucleotides are TGCAGTGCCAGACGGGTAAACGCCTACGAGCAGTACTTC.

The chain links TRBV5-1 to TRBJ2-5, with TRBD2 matching 8 bases. V lost 3 bases and J lost 5; bases outside the gene matches: 9. The CDR3 runs 15 residues. In germline, CDR1 is SGHRS, CDR2 YFSETQ. The CDR3 DNA sequence: TGCGCCAGCAGCTCCGGGGCCGGCGGGGGGGAGACCCAGTACTTC. Translating it yields CASSSGAGGGETQYF.

This clonotype was detected ten times or more. The J gene is TRBJ2-4, the V gene TRBV12-3 or TRBV12-4; unclear D gene. V lost 11 bases to trimming and J lost 8 bases, with 19 bases between them. The CDR3 covers 13 residues. The CDR3 protein is CACRLGGKDIQYF. The CDR3 region has the DNA TGTGCCTGCCGGTTGGGCGGCAAGGACATTCAGTACTTC.